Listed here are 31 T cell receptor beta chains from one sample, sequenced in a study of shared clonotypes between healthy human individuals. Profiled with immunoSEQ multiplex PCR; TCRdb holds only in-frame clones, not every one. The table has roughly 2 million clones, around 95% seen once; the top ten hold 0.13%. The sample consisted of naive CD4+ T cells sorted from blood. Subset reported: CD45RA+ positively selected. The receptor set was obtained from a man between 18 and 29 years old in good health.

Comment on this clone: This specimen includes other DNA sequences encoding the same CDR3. For the CDR3, the DNA is TGTGCCAGCAGGAGACAGGGAAATCAGCCCCAGCATTTT. Translating gives CASRRQGNQPQHF. The genes are TRBV28 and TRBJ1-5; 7 bases align to TRBD1. The V gene end was trimmed by 6 bases and the J gene end by 4 bases; junction bases not matched to a gene: 3. The CDR3 extends over 13 amino acids. Germline lookup yields CDR1 MDHEN and CDR2 SYDVKM.

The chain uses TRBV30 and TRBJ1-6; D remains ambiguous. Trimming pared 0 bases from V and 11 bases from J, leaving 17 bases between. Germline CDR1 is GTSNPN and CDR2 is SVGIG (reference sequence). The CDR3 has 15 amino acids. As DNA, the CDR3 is TGTGCCTGGAGTGTGAGGAGGGCCGAGCGGGCACCCCTCCACTTT. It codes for CAWSVRRAERAPLHF.

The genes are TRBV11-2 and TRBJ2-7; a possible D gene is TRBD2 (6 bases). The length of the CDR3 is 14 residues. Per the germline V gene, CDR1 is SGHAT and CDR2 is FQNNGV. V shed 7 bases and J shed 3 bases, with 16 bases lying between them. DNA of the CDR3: TGTGCCAGCAAGAGGGAGCTAGCGAACTACGAGCAGTACTTC. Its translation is CASKRELANYEQYF.

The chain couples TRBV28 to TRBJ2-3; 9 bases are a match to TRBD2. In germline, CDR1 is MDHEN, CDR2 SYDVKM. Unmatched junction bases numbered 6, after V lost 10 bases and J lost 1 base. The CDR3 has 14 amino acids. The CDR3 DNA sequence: TGTGCCACCGGCGGGGGGGGAGGCACAGATACGCAGTATTTT. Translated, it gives CATGGGGGTDTQYF.

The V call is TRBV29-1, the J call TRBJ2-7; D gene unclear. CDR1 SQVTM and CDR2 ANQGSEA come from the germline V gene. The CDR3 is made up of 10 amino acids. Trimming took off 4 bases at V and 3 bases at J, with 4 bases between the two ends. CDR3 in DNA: TGCAGCGTTGGGAACTACGAGCAGTACTTC. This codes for CSVGNYEQYF.

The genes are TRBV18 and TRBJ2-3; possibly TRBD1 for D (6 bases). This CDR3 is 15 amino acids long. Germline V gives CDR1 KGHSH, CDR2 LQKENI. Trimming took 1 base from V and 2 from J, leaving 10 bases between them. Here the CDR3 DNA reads TGTGCCAGCTCACCACAGAGACAGGTCACAGATACGCAGTATTTT. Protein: CASSPQRQVTDTQYF.

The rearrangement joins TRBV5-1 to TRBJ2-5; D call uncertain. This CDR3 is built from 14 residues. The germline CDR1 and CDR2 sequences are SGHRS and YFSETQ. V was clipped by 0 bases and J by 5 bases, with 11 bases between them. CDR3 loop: CASSLADRPETQYF. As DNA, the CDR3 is TGCGCCAGCAGCTTGGCCGATAGACCCGAGACCCAGTACTTC.

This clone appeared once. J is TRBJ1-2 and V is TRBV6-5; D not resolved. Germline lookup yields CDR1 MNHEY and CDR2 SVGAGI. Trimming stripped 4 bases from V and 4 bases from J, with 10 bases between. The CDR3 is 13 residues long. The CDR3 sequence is CASSSPTTYGYTF. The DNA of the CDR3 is TGTGCCAGCAGTTCCCCGACAACCTATGGCTACACCTTC.

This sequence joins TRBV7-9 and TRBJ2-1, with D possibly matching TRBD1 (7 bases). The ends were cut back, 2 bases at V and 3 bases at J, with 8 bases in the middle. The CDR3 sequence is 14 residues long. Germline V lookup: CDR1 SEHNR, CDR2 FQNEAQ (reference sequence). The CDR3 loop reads CASSLQGGYNEQFF. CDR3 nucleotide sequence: TGTGCCAGCAGCTTACAGGGGGGCTACAATGAGCAGTTCTTC.

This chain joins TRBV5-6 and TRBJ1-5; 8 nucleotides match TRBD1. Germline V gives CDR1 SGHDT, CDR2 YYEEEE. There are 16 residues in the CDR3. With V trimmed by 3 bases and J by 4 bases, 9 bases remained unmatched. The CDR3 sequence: CASSSRGTGSNQPQHF. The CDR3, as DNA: TGTGCCAGCAGCTCCCGCGGGACAGGCTCAAATCAGCCCCAGCATTTT.

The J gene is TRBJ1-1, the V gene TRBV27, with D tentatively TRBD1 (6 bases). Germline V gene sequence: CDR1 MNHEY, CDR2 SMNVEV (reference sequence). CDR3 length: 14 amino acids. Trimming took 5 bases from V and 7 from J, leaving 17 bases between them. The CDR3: CASSPPTGANEAFF. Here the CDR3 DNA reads TGTGCCAGCAGTCCCCCCACGGGGGCGAATGAAGCTTTCTTT.

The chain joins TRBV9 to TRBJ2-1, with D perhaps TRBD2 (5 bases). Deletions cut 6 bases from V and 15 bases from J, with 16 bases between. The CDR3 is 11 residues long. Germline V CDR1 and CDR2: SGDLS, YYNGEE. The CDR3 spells CASTSEADRFF. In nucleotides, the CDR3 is TGTGCCAGCACCTCGGAGGCGGATAGGTTCTTC.

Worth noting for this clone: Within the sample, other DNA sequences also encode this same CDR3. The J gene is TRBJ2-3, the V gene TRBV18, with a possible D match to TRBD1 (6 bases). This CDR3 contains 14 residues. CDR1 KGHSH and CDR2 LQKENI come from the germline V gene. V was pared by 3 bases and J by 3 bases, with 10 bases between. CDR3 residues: CASSPTTGTDTQYF. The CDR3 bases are TGTGCCAGCTCACCCACGACAGGAACAGATACGCAGTATTTT.

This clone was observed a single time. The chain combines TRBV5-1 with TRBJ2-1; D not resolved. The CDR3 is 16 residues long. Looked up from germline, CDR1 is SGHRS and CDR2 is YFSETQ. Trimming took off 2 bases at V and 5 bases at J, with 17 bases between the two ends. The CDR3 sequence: CASSLAIDTYNNEQFF. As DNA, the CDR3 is TGCGCCAGCAGCTTAGCTATAGATACCTATAACAATGAGCAGTTCTTC.

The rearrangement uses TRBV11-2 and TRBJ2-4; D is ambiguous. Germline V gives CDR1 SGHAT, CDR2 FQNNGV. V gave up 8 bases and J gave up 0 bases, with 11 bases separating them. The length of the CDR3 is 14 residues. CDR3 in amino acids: CASEFQLAKNIQYF. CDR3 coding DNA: TGTGCCAGCGAATTTCAGTTAGCCAAAAACATTCAGTACTTC.

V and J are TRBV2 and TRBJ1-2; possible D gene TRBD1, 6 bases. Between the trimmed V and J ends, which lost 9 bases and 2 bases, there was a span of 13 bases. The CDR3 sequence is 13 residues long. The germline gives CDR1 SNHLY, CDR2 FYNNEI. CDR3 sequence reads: CARATGFNYGYTF. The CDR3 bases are TGTGCCAGAGCTACAGGGTTCAACTATGGCTACACCTTC.

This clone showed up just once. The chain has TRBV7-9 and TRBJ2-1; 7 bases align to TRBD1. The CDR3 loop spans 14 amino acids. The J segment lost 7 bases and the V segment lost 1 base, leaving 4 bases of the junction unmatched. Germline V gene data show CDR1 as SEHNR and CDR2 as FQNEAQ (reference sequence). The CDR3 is CASSLGIQGNEQFF. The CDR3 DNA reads TGTGCCAGCAGCTTAGGTATACAGGGGAATGAGCAGTTCTTC.

The CDR3 nucleotides are TGTGCCAGTAGTGGTTTAGTCTCGAACACCGGGGAGCTGTTTTTT. It encodes CASSGLVSNTGELFF. V usage is TRBV19 and J usage is TRBJ2-2; D unclear. The CDR3 length is 15 residues. Trimming removed 5 bases from V and 0 bases from J, with 10 bases in between. Germline V gene sequence: CDR1 LNHDA, CDR2 SQIVND (reference sequence).

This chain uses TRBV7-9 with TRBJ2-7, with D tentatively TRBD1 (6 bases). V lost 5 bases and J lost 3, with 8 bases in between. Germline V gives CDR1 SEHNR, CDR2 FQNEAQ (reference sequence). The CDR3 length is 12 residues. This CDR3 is CASSMDSYEQYF. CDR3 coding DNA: TGTGCCAGCAGCATGGACAGCTACGAGCAGTACTTC.

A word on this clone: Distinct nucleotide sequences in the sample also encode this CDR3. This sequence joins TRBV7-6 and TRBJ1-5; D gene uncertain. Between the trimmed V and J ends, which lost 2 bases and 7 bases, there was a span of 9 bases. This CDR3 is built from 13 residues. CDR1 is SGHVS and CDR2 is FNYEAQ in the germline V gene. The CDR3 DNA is TGTGCCAGCAGCTTATCGGTAGGCCAGCCCCAGCATTTT. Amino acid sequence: CASSLSVGQPQHF.

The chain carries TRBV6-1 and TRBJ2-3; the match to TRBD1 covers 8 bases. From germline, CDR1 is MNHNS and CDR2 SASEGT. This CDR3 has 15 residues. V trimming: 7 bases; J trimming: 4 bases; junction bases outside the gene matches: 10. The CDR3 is CASTLQGAWADTQYF. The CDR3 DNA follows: TGTGCCAGCACCCTGCAGGGGGCTTGGGCAGATACGCAGTATTTT.

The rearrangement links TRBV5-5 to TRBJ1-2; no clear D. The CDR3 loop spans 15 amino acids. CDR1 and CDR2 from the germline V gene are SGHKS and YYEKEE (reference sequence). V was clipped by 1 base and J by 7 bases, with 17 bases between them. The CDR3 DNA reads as TGTGCCAGCAGCTTGTCCGACGGAGGGTTAAGTGGCTACACCTTC. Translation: CASSLSDGGLSGYTF.

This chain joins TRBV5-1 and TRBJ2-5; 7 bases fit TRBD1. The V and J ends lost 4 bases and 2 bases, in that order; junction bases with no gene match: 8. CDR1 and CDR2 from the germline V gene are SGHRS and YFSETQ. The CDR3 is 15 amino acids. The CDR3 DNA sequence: TGCGCCAGCAGCCGAATGGGACAGAGGCAAGAGACCCAGTACTTC. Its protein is CASSRMGQRQETQYF.

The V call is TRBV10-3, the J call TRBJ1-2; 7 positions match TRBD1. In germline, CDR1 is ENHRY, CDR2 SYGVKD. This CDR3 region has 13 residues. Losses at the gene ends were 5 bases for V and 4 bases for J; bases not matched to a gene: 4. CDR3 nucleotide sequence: TGTGCCATCAGTCCGGGACAGCCCTATGGCTACACCTTC. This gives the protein CAISPGQPYGYTF.

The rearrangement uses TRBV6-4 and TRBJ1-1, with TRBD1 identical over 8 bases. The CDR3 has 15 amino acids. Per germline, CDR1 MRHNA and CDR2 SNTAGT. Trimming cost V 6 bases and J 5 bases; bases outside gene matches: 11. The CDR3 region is CASRPSRGLGTEAFF. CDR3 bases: TGTGCCAGCAGGCCATCCAGGGGGCTCGGGACTGAAGCTTTCTTT.

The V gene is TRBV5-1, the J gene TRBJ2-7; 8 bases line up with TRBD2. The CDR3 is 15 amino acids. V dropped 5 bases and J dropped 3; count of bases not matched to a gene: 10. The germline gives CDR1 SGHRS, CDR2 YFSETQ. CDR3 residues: CASSGVAGSHYEQYF. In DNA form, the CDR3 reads TGCGCCAGCAGTGGTGTAGCGGGATCTCACTACGAGCAGTACTTC.

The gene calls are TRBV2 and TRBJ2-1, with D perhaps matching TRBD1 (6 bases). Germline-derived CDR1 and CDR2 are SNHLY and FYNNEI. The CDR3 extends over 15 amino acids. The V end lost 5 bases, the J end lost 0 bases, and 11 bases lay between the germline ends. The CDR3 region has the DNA TGTGCCAGCAGTCAGGGACACAGCTCCTACAATGAGCAGTTCTTC. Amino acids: CASSQGHSSYNEQFF. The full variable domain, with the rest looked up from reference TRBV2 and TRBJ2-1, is EPEVTQTPSHQVTQMGQEVILRCVPISNHLYFYWYRQILGQKVEFLVSFYNNEISEKSEIFDDQFSVERPDGSNFTLKIRSTKLEDSAMYFCASSQGHSSYNEQFFGPGTRLTVL.

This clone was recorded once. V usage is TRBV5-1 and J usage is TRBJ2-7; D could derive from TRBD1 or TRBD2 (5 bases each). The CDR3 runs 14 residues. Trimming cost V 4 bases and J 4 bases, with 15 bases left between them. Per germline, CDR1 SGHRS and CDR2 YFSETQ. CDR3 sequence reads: CASSALGVSYEQYF. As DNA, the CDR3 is TGCGCCAGCAGCGCCCTGGGGGTATCTTACGAGCAGTACTTC.

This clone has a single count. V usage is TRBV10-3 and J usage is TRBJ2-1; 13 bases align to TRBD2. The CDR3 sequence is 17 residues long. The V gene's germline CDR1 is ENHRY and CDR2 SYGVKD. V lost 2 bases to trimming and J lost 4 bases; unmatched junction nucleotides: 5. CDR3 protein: CAISEELAGGPYNEQFF. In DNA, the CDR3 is TGTGCCATCAGTGAGGAACTAGCGGGGGGGCCGTACAATGAGCAGTTCTTC.

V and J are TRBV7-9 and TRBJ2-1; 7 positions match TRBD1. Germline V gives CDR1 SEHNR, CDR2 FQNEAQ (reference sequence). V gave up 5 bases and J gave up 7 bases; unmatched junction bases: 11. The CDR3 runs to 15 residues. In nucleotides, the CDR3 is TGTGCCAGCAGCAAATTAAGAGGGGGCTTTAATGAGCAGTTCTTC. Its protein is CASSKLRGGFNEQFF.

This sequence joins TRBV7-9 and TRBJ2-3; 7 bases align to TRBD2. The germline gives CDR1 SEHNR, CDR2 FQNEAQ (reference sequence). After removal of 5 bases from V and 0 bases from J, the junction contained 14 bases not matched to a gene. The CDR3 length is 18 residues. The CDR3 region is CASSPAIFSGLSTDTQYF. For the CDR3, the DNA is TGTGCCAGCAGCCCTGCTATTTTTAGCGGGTTAAGCACAGATACGCAGTATTTT.